This TCR beta chain was captured by sequencing in a study of blood T cell repertoires in COVID-19. The CDR3 contains 16 residues. Trimming shortened V by 3 bases and J by 5 bases, and 19 bases separated the two germline ends. CDR1 is KGHSH and CDR2 is LQKENI in the germline V gene. Sequencing used immunoSEQ multiplex PCR; TCRdb keeps in-frame clones, though not all of them. The sample has around 400,000 clones; about nine tenths are singletons. The sequence came from a woman in her thirties or forties who had been exposed to COVID-19. The chain uses TRBV18 and TRBJ2-5; perhaps TRBD1 as D (6 bases). The material sequenced was PBMCs or T cells enriched from blood (not recorded which). This CDR3 is CASSPTKGQWGETQYF. The CDR3 DNA reads as TGTGCCAGCTCACCCACAAAAGGACAGTGGGGGGAGACCCAGTACTTC.